These 27 T cell receptor beta chains were all obtained from the same sample, sequenced in a study of metastatic and nonmetastatic thyroid tumors. Among the patients, none had received any treatment before thyroid surgery. TCRdb re-called clones from the PCR reads using MiXCR. The sample shows 30,000 or so clones, 20% to 30% of them seen only once. The sequencing input was blood. The receptors derive from a female donor with papillary thyroid cancer or a benign thyroid nodule (not recorded which). Some clones in this sample may be carry-over from other donors' samples.

The chain carries TRBV27 and TRBJ2-3, with no clear D. V lost 11 bases and J 6 bases, leaving 18 bases between the germline ends. This CDR3 has 13 residues. The germline V gene encodes CDR1 MNHEY and CDR2 SMNVEV (reference sequence). The CDR3 region is CARTQWDTDTQYF. CDR3 DNA: TGTGCCCGCACCCAATGGGATACCGATACGCAGTATTTT.

V and J are TRBV5-1 and TRBJ2-7; the match to TRBD1 covers 7 bases. CDR1 SGHRS and CDR2 YFSETQ come from the germline V gene. This CDR3 comprises 12 residues. V lost 3 bases, J lost 3 bases, and 0 bases stayed unmatched. The CDR3 region is CASSWDSYEQYF. The CDR3 nucleotides are TGCGCCAGCAGCTGGGACAGCTACGAGCAGTACTTC.

This clone was recorded at least ten times. The chain combines TRBV6-5 with TRBJ2-3; possibly TRBD1 for D (5 bases). Trimming removed 2 bases at V and 3 bases at J, with 12 bases between. Germline V gene data show CDR1 as MNHEY and CDR2 as SVGAGI. The CDR3 spans 15 residues. The chain's CDR3 is CASSYEQAGTDTQYF. The CDR3 region has the DNA TGTGCCAGCAGTTACGAACAGGCCGGAACAGATACGCAGTATTTT.

By sample fraction, this clone is medium-sized (0.01 to 0.1%). DNA for the CDR3: TGCGCCAGCAGCCAACCTAGCGGGAGGGCCTACGAGCAGTACTTC. Residues: CASSQPSGRAYEQYF. This rearrangement joins TRBV4-1 to TRBJ2-7; TRBD2 matches 12 bases. The junction had 1 base not matched to a gene; V was cut back by 2 bases and J by 2 bases. There are 15 residues in the CDR3. Germline CDR1 MGHRA, CDR2 YSYEKL.

J is TRBJ1-6 and V is TRBV11-2, with D possibly TRBD1 on 6 matching bases. Germline loops: CDR1 SGHAT, CDR2 FQNNGV. The CDR3 covers 18 residues. The V gene lost 0 bases and the J gene lost 4 bases, with 16 bases spanning the gap. CDR3 sequence (DNA): TGTGCCAGCAGCTTAGAGAGTTTGCAGGGGAGTTATAATTCACCCCTCCACTTT. Its protein product is CASSLESLQGSYNSPLHF.

This clone was counted many times. V usage is TRBV2 and J usage is TRBJ1-3; 8 bases align to TRBD1. With V trimmed by 7 bases and J by 4 bases, 9 bases remained unmatched. The CDR3 extends over 15 amino acids. Per the germline V gene, CDR1 is SNHLY and CDR2 is FYNNEI. CDR3: CASKRQGLLGNTIYF. The CDR3 coding sequence is TGTGCCAGCAAACGACAGGGGCTCCTCGGAAACACCATATATTTT. Variable domain in full (rest from reference TRBV2 and TRBJ1-3): EPEVTQTPSHQVTQMGQEVILRCVPISNHLYFYWYRQILGQKVEFLVSFYNNEISEKSEIFDDQFSVERPDGSNFTLKIRSTKLEDSAMYFCASKRQGLLGNTIYFGEGSWLTVV.

This clone was seen a few times. J is TRBJ2-1 and V is TRBV6-1; 9 positions agree with TRBD1. This CDR3 spans 15 amino acids. V dropped 10 bases and J dropped 3; count of bases not matched to a gene: 10. CDR1 is MNHNS and CDR2 is SASEGT in the germline V gene. The CDR3 sequence is CATSEQGADYNEQFF. The CDR3 DNA reads as TGTGCCACCTCCGAACAGGGGGCGGACTACAATGAGCAGTTCTTC.

At least ten counts were recorded for this clone. This chain links TRBV24-1 with TRBJ1-5; a weak D match, TRBD1 (5 bases). V was pared by 3 bases and J by 5 bases, with 13 bases between. The CDR3 contains 15 residues. The germline V gene encodes CDR1 KGHDR and CDR2 SFDVKD. CDR3 residues: CATSDRGFEDQPQHF. CDR3 nucleotides: TGTGCCACCAGTGATCGGGGGTTTGAAGATCAGCCCCAGCATTTT.

Notes on this clone: It may be a read error: a sequence one base away is much more abundant. The sample carries other DNA sequences with the same CDR3. V gene TRBV11-2 combines with J gene TRBJ2-1; D is unresolved. This CDR3 has 13 residues. The V gene's germline CDR1 is SGHAT and CDR2 FQNNGV. The CDR3 spells CTSARLSYNEQFF. The CDR3 bases are TGTACCAGCGCGAGGTTGTCCTACAATGAGCAGTTCTTC.

The gene calls are TRBV24-1 and TRBJ2-3; D remains ambiguous. The V gene lost 8 bases and the J gene lost 11 bases, with 25 bases spanning the gap. This CDR3 contains 15 residues. Germline V gene sequence: CDR1 KGHDR, CDR2 SFDVKD. The CDR3 bases are TGTGCCACCACGGGCGGTGAGACTCAAACAGAAAGGCAGTATTTT. Protein sequence: CATTGGETQTERQYF.

This clone was counted ten times or more. In DNA, the CDR3 is TGTGCCAGCAGCTTAGAGGGGGGAGTGGGGTCGACCCAGTACTTC. Its protein product is CASSLEGGVGSTQYF. This chain links TRBV11-2 with TRBJ2-5, with D possibly being TRBD2 (6 bases). From germline, CDR1 is SGHAT and CDR2 FQNNGV. The CDR3 length is 15 residues. Trimming cost V 0 bases and J 7 bases, with 15 bases left between them.

This clone was seen only a few times. The rearrangement links TRBV29-1 to TRBJ2-5; 7 bases are a match to TRBD1. The germline gives CDR1 SQVTM, CDR2 ANQGSEA. The CDR3 has 13 amino acids. CDR3 sequence reads: CTAQGQGKQTQYF. The CDR3 region has the DNA TGCACAGCACAGGGGCAGGGAAAGCAGACCCAGTACTTC.

This rearrangement joins TRBV5-4 to TRBJ2-7; no definite D call. CDR3 length: 14 residues. Trimming stripped 0 bases from V and 5 bases from J, with 12 bases between. Per germline, CDR1 SGHNT and CDR2 YYREEE (reference sequence). The CDR3 loop is CASSLAKTVHEQYF. The CDR3 nucleotides read TGTGCCAGCAGCTTGGCCAAGACGGTACACGAGCAGTACTTC.

About this clone itself: Germline is not matched at one junction end, which may reflect a read error. The chain employs TRBV6-5 and TRBJ2-1; D uncertain. This CDR3 region has 13 residues. Germline V gene sequence: CDR1 MNHEY, CDR2 SVGAGI. The CDR3 sequence is CACSLLQDNEHFF. DNA for the CDR3: TGTGCCTGCAGTTTATTACAAGACAATGAGCACTTCTTC.

At least ten counts were recorded for this clone. J is TRBJ1-3 and V is TRBV11-3; D unclear. Trimming took 8 bases from V and 0 from J, leaving 11 bases between them. CDR3 length: 14 residues. Germline V CDR1 and CDR2: SGHNT, YENEEA. The CDR3 coding sequence is TGTGCCAGCCCTGAGGAGAGCTCTGGAAACACCATATATTTT. Amino acid sequence: CASPEESSGNTIYF.

This clone has at least ten counts. This chain joins TRBV30 and TRBJ2-7; the D call may be TRBD1 or TRBD2 (5 bases each). In germline, CDR1 is GTSNPN, CDR2 SVGIG (reference sequence). V was cut by 5 bases and J by 0 bases, with 11 bases left in between. The CDR3 is 13 residues long. The CDR3 nucleotides read TGTGCCTGGGCACCGGGGACCTCCTACGAGCAGTACTTC. This sequence encodes CAWAPGTSYEQYF.

A note on this clone: This CDR3 fails to terminate in the conserved phenylalanine or tryptophan, so it likely reflects a read error. The J gene is TRBJ2-7, the V gene TRBV28, with D tentatively TRBD2 (5 bases). Germline V lookup: CDR1 MDHEN, CDR2 SYDVKM. The CDR3 totals 13 residues. Trimming cost V 8 bases and J 9 bases, with 20 bases left between them. The CDR3 DNA reads TGTGCCAGCTTCCCGGTAGAGGGTATGGTGCAGTACTAC. Protein product: CASFPVEGMVQYY.

This clone was picked up many times. The chain uses TRBV7-2 and TRBJ2-1, with D tentatively TRBD2 (6 bases). The germline CDR1 and CDR2 sequences are SGHTA and FQGNSA. The CDR3 contains 17 residues. The V gene lost 5 bases and the J gene lost 1 base, with 18 bases spanning the gap. CDR3 sequence (DNA): TGTGCCAGCAGCGGACGGAGGGGAAGTTTATCCTACAATGAGCAGTTCTTC. Protein product: CASSGRRGSLSYNEQFF.

This clone was seen at least ten times. Sequence at one end of the junction differs from germline and may be a read error. This chain joins TRBV30 and TRBJ1-6; 8 bases are a match to TRBD1. Germline CDR1 GTSNPN, CDR2 SVGIG (reference sequence). CDR3 length: 15 residues. The CDR3: CAWNSGGSHNSPLHF. The DNA for the CDR3 is TGTGCCTGGAACTCAGGGGGCTCCCATAATTCACCCCTCCACTTT.

This clone was recorded at least ten times. This chain uses TRBV19 with TRBJ1-1; 9 nucleotides agree with TRBD1. Germline-derived CDR1 and CDR2 are LNHDA and SQIVND (reference sequence). There are 13 residues in the CDR3. With V trimmed by 5 bases and J by 3 bases, 1 base remained unmatched. CDR3 protein: CASSWTGDTEAFF. The CDR3 coding sequence is TGTGCCAGTAGTTGGACAGGGGACACTGAAGCTTTCTTT.

The V call is TRBV5-5, the J call TRBJ1-5; a possible D gene is TRBD1 (6 bases). From germline, CDR1 is SGHKS and CDR2 YYEKEE (reference sequence). V lost 2 bases, J lost 15 bases, and 24 bases lay in between. The CDR3 length is 15 residues. The CDR3, as DNA: TGTGCCAGCAGCTTTAAAATAGGGGGTGGACAGCCCATGCATTTT. This sequence encodes CASSFKIGGGQPMHF.

This clone is deemed medium-sized. The V gene is TRBV6-6, the J gene TRBJ2-7; 8 bases match TRBD1. The CDR3 covers 16 residues. Trimming took 2 bases from V and 3 from J; bases not matched to a gene: 9. The germline V gene encodes CDR1 MNHNY and CDR2 SVGAGI (reference sequence). The CDR3 coding sequence is TGTGCCAGCAGTTACAAGGGGGGAACAGGGGGCTACGAGCAGTACTTC. It encodes CASSYKGGTGGYEQYF.

Many counts were recorded for this clone. This sequence joins TRBV11-3 and TRBJ2-7; TRBD1 aligns across 7 bases. The CDR3 loop spans 16 amino acids. Germline V gene lookup returns CDR1 SGHNT and CDR2 YENEEA. The ends lost 5 bases at V and 5 bases at J; junction bases unmatched: 15. In DNA, the CDR3 is TGTGCCAGCAGCATATCATTTGGGGACAGAAGCCACGAGCAGTACTTC. This codes for CASSISFGDRSHEQYF.

There are many counts of this clone. This rearrangement joins TRBV28 to TRBJ1-2, with D perhaps matching TRBD1 (5 bases). The CDR3 sequence is 14 residues long. Trimming took 8 bases from V and 1 from J, leaving 14 bases between them. Germline assignment: CDR1 MDHEN and CDR2 SYDVKM. CDR3 sequence (DNA): TGTGCCAGCGGGACCCGGGGGTATAACTATGGCTACACCTTC. This encodes CASGTRGYNYGYTF.

Note on this clone: Just one base apart from a much larger clone, this may be a read error. The chain couples TRBV20-1 to TRBJ2-2, with no clear D. Trimming shortened V by 6 bases and J by 6 bases, and 8 bases separated the two germline ends. The CDR3 has 11 amino acids. Per the germline V gene, CDR1 is DFQATT and CDR2 is SNEGSKA (reference sequence). CDR3 sequence: CSAPKSGELFF. The CDR3, as DNA: TGCAGTGCCCCGAAGTCCGGGGAGCTGTTTTTT.

This clone was counted at least ten times. The gene calls are TRBV24-1 and TRBJ1-1, with D possibly TRBD1 on 5 matching bases. Trimming left V 5 bases short and J 1 base short, with 13 bases between. The length of the CDR3 is 15 residues. The germline V gene has CDR1 KGHDR and CDR2 SFDVKD. CDR3 region: CATSVAGLANTEAFF. CDR3 DNA sequence: TGTGCCACCAGTGTCGCAGGGTTGGCGAACACTGAAGCTTTCTTT.

The chain links TRBV11-2 to TRBJ2-3; D is perhaps TRBD1 (5 bases). V gave up 4 bases and J gave up 4 bases, with 15 bases separating them. Per the germline V gene, CDR1 is SGHAT and CDR2 is FQNNGV. CDR3 length equals 15 residues. As DNA, the CDR3 is TGTGCCAGCAGCTCTCTCGGACATGGCGCAGATACGCAGTATTTT. The encoded protein is CASSSLGHGADTQYF.